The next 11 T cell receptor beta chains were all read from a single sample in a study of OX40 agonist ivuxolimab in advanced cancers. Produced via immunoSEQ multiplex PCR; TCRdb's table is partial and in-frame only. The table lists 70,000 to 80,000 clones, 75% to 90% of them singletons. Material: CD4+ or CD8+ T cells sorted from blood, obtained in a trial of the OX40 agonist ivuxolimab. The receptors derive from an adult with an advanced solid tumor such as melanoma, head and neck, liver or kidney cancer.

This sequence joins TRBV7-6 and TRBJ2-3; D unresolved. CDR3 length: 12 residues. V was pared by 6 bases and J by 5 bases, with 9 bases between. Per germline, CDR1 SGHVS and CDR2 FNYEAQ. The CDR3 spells CASSPRRDTQYF. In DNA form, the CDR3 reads TGTGCCAGCAGTCCCCGGAGAGATACGCAGTATTTT.

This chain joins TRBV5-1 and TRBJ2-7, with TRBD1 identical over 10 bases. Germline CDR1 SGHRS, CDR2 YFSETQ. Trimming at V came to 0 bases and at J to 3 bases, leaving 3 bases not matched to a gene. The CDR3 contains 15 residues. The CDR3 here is CASSLGQGAGYEQYF. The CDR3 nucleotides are TGCGCCAGCAGCTTGGGACAGGGGGCTGGCTACGAGCAGTACTTC.

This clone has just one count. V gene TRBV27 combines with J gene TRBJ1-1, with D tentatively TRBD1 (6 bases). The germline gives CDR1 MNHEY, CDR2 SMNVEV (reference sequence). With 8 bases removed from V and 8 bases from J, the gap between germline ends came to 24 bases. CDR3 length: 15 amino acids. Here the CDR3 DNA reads TGTGCCAGCGCGAGCCACGGTAACGACAGGCCCGAAGCTTTCTTT. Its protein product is CASASHGNDRPEAFF.

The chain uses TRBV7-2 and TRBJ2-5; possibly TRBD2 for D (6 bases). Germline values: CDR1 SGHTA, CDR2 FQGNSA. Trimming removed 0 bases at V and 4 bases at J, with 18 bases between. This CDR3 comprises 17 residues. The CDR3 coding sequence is TGTGCCAGCAGCTTAGCATGGGACTTGCCCAGACGAGAGACCCAGTACTTC. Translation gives CASSLAWDLPRRETQYF.

Written as DNA, the CDR3 is TGTGCCAGCAGCAAGACCGACGAGGATAGCAATCAGCCCCAGCATTTT. This encodes CASSKTDEDSNQPQHF. The chain joins TRBV21-1 to TRBJ1-5. TRBV21-1 is described as a pseudogene. The length of the CDR3 is 16 residues.

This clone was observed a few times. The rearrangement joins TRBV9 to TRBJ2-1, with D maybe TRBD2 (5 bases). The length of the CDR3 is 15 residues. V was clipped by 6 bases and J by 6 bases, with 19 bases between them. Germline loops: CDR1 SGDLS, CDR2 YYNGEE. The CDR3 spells CASTLGSGRRNEQFF. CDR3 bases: TGTGCCAGCACCTTGGGAAGCGGAAGGCGCAATGAGCAGTTCTTC.

The CDR3: CASRQGMSGNTIYF. For the CDR3, the DNA is TGTGCCAGCAGGCAGGGAATGTCTGGAAACACCATATATTTT. This chain connects TRBV2 to TRBJ1-3; possibly TRBD1 for D (5 bases). This CDR3 contains 14 residues. V was clipped by 6 bases and J by 1 base, with 10 bases between them. Germline CDR1 SNHLY, CDR2 FYNNEI.

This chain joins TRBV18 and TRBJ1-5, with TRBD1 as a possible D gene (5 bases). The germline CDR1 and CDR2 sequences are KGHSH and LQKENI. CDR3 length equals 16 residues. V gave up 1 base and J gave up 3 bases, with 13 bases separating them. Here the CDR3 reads CASSPRPQGNNQPQHF. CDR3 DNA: TGTGCCAGCTCACCACGACCCCAGGGTAACAATCAGCCCCAGCATTTT.

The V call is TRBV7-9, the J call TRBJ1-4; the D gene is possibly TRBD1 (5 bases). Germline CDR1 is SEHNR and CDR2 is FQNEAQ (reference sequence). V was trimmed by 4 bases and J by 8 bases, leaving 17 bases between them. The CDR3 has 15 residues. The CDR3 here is CASSSSKGQGEKLFF. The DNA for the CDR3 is TGTGCCAGCAGCTCCTCAAAGGGGCAGGGCGAAAAACTGTTTTTT.

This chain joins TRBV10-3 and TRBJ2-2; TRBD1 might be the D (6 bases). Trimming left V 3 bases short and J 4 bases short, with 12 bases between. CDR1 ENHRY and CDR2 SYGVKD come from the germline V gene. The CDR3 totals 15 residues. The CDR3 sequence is CAISDSRGGTGELFF. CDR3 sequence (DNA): TGTGCCATCAGTGACTCCAGGGGTGGCACCGGGGAGCTGTTTTTT.

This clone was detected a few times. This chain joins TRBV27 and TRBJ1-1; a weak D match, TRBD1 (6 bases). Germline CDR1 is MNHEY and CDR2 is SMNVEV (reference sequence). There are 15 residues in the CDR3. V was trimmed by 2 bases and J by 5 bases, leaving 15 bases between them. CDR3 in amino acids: CASSLGVQGRTEAFF. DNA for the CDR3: TGTGCCAGCAGTTTAGGTGTACAGGGTCGTACTGAAGCTTTCTTT.